The present entry profiles one TCR beta chain with its context. The data are from a study of T cell repertoires in cytomegalovirus infection. TCRdb called the reads again in MiXCR, with one record for every CDR3 protein. Here the sample spans hundreds of thousands of distinct CDR3 sequences, approximately 40% being singletons. This CDR3 has 14 amino acids. Germline values: CDR1 SGHDN, CDR2 FVKESK. V lost 6 bases to trimming and J lost 3 bases, with 15 bases between them. The rearrangement links TRBV14 to TRBJ2-7; D gene ambiguous. The clonotype originates from a human donor in good health (CMV status not recorded). Some clones in this sample may be carry-over from other donors' samples. Sequencing was carried out using PBMCs. In DNA form, the CDR3 reads TGTGCCAGCAGTGGGCTTAGCTCCCGCTACGAGCAGTACTTC. It is translated as CASSGLSSRYEQYF.